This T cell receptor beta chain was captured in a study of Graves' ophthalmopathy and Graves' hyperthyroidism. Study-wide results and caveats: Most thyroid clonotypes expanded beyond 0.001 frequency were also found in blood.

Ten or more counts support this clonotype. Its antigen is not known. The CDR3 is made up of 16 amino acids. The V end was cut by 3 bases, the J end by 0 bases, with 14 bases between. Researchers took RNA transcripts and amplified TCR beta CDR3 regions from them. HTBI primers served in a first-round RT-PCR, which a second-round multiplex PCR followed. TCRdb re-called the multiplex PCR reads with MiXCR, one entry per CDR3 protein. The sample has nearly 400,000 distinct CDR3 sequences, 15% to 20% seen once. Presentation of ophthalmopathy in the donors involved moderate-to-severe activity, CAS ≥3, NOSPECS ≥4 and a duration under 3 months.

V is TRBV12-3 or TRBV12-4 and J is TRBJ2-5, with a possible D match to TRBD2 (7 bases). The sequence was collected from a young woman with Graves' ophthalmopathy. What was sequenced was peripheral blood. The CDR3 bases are TGTGCCAGCAGTTTGGGGGGGACACGGAACCAAGAGACCCAGTACTTC. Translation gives CASSLGGTRNQETQYF.